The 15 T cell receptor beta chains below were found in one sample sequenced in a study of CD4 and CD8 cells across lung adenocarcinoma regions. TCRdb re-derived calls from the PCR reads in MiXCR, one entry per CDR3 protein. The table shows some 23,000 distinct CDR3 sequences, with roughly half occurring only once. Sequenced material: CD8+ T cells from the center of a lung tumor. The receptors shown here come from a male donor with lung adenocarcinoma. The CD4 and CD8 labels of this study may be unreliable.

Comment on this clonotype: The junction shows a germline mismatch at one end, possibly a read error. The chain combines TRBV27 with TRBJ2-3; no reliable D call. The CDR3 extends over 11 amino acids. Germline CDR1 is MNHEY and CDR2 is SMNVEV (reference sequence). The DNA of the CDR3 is TGTGCGCGCTGTGCCAAAAATACGCAGTATTTC. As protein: CARCAKNTQYF.

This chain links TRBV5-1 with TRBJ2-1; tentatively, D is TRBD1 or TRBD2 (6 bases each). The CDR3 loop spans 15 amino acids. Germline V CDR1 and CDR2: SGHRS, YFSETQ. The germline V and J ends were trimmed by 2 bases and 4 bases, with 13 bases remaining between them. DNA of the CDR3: TGCGCCAGCAGCTTAGGGGGGAGGCCGTACAATGAGCAGTTCTTC. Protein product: CASSLGGRPYNEQFF.

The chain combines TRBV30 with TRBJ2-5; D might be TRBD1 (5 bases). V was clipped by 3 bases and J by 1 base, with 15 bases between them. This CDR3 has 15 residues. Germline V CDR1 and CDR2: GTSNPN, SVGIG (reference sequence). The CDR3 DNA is TGTGCCTGGAGCGAAACAGGTCAAGCCCAAGAGACCCAGTACTTC. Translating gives CAWSETGQAQETQYF.

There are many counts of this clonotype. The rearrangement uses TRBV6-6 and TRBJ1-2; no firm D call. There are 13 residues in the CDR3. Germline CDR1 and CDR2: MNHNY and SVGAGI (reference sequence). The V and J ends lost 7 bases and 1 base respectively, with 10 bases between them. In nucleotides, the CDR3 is TGTGCCAGCATCAAACTCCATAACTATGGCTACACCTTC. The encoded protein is CASIKLHNYGYTF.

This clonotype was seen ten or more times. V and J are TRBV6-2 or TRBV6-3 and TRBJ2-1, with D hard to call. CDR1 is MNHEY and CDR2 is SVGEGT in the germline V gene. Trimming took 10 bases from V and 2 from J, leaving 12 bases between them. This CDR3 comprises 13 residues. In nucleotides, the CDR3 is TGTGCCAACGAAGGGTTGGCCTACAATGAGCAGTTCTTC. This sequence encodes CANEGLAYNEQFF.

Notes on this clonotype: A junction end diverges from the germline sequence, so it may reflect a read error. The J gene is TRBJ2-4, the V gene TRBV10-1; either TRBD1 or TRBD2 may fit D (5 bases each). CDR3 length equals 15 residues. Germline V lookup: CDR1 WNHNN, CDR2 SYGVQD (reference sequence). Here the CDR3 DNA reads TGCGGCAGCGGCGAGGGGCTGGGAGCCAAAAATACGCAGTACTTC. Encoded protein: CGSGEGLGAKNTQYF.

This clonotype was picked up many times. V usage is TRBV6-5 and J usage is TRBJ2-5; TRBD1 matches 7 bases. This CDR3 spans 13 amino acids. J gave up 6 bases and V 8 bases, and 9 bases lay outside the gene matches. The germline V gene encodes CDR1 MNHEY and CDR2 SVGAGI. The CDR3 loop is CASAIDRVKTQYF. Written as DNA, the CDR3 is TGTGCCAGCGCTATAGACAGGGTGAAGACCCAGTACTTC.

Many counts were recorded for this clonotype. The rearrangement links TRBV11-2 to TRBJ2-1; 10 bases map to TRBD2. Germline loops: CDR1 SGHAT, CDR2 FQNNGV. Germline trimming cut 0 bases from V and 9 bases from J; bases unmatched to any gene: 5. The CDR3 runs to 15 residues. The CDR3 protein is CASSLDPSGSSEQFF. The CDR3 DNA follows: TGTGCCAGCAGCTTAGACCCTAGCGGGAGTTCTGAGCAGTTCTTC.

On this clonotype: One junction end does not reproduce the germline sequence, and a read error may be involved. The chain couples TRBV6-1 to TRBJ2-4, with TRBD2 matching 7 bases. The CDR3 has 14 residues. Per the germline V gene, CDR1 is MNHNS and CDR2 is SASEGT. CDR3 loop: CRGMERGATNMQYF. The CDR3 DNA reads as TGCCGCGGCATGGAGCGGGGAGCCACAAATATGCAGTACTTC.

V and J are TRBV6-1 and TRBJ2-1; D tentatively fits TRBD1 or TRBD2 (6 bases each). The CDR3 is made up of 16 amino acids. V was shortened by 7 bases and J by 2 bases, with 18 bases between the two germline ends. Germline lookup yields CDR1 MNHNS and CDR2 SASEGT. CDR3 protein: CASIEGGLQPYNEQFF. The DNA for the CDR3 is TGTGCCAGCATCGAAGGGGGACTCCAACCCTACAATGAGCAGTTCTTC.

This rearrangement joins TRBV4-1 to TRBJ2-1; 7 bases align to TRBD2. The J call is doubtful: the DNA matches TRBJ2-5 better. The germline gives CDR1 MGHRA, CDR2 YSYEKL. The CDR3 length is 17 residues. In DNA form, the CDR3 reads TGCGCCAGCAGCCGAGATAATGCGGGGACTACATTAGAGACCCAGTACTTC. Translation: CASSRDNAGTTLETQYF.

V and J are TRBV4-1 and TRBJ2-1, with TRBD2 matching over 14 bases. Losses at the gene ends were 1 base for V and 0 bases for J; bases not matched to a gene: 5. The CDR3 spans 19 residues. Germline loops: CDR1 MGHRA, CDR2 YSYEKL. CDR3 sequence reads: CASSQGGLAGDLSYNEQFF. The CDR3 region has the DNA TGCGCCAGCAGCCAAGGGGGACTAGCGGGAGACCTCTCCTACAATGAGCAGTTCTTC.

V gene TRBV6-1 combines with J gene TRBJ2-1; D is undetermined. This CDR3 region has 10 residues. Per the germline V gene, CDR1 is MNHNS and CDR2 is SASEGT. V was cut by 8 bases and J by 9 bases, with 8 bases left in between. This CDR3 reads CASSAGEQFF. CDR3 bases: TGTGCCAGCTCGGCCGGTGAGCAGTTCTTC.

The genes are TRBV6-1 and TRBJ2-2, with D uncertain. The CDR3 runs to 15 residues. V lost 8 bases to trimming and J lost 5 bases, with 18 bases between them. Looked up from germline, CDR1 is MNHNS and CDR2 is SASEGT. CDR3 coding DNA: TGTGCCAGCGGCGGACGGCCGGTGGGGACCGGGGAGCTGTTTTTT. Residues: CASGGRPVGTGELFF.

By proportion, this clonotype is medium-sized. Here the CDR3 reads CASSGDQTVSGTDTQYF. CDR3 nucleotide sequence: TGTGCCAGCAGTGGCGATCAGACAGTTTCGGGCACAGATACGCAGTATTTT. The gene calls are TRBV6-1 and TRBJ2-3, with D maybe TRBD1 (5 bases). The CDR3 length is 17 residues. V was pared by 4 bases and J by 1 base, with 18 bases between. Germline V gene sequence: CDR1 MNHNS, CDR2 SASEGT.